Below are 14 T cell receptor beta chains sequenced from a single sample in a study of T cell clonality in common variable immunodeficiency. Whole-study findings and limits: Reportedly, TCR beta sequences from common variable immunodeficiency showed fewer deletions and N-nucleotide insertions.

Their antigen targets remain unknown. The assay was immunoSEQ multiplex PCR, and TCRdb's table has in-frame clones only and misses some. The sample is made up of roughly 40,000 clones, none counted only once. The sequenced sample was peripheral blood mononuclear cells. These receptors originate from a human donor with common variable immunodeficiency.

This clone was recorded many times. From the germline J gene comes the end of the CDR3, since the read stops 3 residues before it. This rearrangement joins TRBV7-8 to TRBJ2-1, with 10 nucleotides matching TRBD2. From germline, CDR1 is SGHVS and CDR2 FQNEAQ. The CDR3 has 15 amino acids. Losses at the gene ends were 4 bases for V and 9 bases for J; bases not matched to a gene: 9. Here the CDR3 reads CASSSGLAAMSEQFF. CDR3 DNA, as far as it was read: TGTGCCAGCAGCTCCGGACTAGCGGCCATGAGTGAG.

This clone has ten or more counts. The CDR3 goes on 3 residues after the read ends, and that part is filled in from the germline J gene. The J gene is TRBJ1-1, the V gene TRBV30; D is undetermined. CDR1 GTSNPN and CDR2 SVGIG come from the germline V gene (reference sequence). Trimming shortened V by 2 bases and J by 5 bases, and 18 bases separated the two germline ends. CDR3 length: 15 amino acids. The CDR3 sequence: CAWSWVAGRGTEAFF. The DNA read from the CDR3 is TGTGCCTGGAGTTGGGTTGCGGGCCGAGGGACTGAA.

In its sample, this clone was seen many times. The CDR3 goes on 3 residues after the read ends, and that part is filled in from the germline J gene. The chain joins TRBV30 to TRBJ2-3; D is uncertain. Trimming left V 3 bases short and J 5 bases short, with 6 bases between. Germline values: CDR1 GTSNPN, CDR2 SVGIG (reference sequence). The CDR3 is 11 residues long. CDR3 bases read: TGTGCCTGGAGAATCGGAGATACG. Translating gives CAWRIGDT. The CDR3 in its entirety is CAWRIGDTQYF.

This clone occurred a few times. The chain's CDR3 is CASRTGGGYTF. The CDR3 DNA, read in part, is TGTGCCAGCAGGACAGGGGGCGGC. The chain combines TRBV6-8 with TRBJ1-2; 10 bases are a match to TRBD1. The sequenced fragment ends 3 residues before the CDR3 boundary, so the rest is inferred from the germline J gene. CDR3 length: 11 residues. CDR1 is MNHGY and CDR2 is SAAAGT in the germline V gene.

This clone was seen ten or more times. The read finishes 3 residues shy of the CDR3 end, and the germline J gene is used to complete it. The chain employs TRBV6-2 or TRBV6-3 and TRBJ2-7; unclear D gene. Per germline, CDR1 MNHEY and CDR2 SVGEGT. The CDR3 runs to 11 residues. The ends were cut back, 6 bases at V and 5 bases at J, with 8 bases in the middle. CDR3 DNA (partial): TGTGCCAGCAGCGCCCCTAACGAG. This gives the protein CASSAPNE. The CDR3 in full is CASSAPNEQYF.

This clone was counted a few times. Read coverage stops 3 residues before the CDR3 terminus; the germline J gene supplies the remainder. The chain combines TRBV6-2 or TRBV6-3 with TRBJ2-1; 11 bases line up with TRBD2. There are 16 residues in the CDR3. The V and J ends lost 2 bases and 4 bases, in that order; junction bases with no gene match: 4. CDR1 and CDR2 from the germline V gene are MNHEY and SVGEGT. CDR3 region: CASSYLTSGVYNEQFF. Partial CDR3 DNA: TGTGCCAGCAGTTACCTGACTAGCGGGGTATACAATGAG.

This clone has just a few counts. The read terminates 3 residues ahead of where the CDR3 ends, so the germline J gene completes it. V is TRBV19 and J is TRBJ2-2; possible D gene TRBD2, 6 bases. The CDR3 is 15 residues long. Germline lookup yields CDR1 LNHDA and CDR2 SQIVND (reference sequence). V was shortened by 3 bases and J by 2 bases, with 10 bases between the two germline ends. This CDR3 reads CASSIGTSNTGELFF. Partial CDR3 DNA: TGTGCCAGTAGTATTGGCACTAGCAACACCGGGGAG.

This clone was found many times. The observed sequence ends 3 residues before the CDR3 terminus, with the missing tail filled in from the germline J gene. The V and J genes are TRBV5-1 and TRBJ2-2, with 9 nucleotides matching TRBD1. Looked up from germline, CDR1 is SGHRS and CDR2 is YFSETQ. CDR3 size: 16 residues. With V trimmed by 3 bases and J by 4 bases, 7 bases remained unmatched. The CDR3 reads CASSSGDRVLTGELFF. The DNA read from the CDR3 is TGCGCCAGCAGCTCGGGGGACAGGGTGCTCACCGGGGAG.

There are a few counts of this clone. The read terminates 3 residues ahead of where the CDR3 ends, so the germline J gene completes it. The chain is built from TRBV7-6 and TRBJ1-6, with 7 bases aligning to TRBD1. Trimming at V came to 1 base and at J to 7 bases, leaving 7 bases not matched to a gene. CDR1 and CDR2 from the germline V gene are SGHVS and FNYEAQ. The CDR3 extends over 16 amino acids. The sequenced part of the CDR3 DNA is TGTGCCAGCAGCTTAGACAAGACAGGGAAGAATTCACCC. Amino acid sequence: CASSLDKTGKNSP. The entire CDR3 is CASSLDKTGKNSPLHF.

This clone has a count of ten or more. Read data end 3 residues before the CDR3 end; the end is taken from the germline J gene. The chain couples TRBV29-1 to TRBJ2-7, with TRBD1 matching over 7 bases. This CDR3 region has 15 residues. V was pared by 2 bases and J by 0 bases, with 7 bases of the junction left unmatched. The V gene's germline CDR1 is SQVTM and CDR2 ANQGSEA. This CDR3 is CSVERQGRTSYEQYF. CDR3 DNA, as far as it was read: TGCAGCGTTGAAAGACAGGGTAGAACCTCCTACGAG.

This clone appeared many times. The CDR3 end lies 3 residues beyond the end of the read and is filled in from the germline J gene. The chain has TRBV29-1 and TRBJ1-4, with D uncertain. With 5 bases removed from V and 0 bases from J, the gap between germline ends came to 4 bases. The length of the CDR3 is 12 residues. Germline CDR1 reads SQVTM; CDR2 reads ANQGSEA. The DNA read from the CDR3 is TGCAGCGTTCCCGCAACTAATGAAAAA. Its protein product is CSVPATNEK. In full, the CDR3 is CSVPATNEKLFF.

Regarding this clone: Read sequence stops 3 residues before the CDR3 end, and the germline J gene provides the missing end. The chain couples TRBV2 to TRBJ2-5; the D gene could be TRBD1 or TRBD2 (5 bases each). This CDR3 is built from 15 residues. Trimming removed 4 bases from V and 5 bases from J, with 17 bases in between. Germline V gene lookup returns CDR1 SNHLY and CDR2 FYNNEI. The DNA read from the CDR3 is TGTGCCAGCAGTGTTCAGGGAGATGGCCGCGAGACC. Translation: CASSVQGDGRET. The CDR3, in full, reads CASSVQGDGRETQYF. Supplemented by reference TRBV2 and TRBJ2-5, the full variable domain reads EPEVTQTPSHQVTQMGQEVILRCVPISNHLYFYWYRQILGQKVEFLVSFYNNEISEKSEIFDDQFSVERPDGSNFTLKIRSTKLEDSAMYFCASSVQGDGRETQYFGPGTRLLVL.

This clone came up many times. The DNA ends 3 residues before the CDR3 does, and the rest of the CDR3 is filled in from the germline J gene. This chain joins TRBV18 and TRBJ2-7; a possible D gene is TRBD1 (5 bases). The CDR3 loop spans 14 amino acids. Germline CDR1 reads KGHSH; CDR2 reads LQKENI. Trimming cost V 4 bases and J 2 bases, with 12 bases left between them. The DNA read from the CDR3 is TGTGCCAGCTCACTCTTTCCGGACACCTACGAG. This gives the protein CASSLFPDTYE. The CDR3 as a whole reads CASSLFPDTYEQYF.

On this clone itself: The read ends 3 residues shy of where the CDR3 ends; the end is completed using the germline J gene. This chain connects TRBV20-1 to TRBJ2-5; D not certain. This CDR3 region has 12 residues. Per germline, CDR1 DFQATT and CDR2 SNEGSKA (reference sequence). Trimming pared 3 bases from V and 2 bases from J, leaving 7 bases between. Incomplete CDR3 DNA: TGCAGTGCTAGGCCTACTCAAGAGACC. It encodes CSARPTQET. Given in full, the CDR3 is CSARPTQETQYF.